This TCR beta chain was identified in a study of OX40 agonist ivuxolimab in advanced cancers. Across the study: Dose-escalation patients' cancers were hepatocellular carcinoma, melanoma, renal cell or head and neck cancer.

Sequencing used immunoSEQ multiplex PCR; TCRdb keeps in-frame clones, though not all of them. The repertoire holds more than 60,000 clones, with over 80% as singletons. The CDR3 covers 11 residues. Per the germline V gene, CDR1 is DFQATT and CDR2 is SNEGSKA (reference sequence). Trimming pared 5 bases from V and 5 bases from J, leaving 9 bases between. The TCR was taken from an adult with an advanced solid tumor such as melanoma, head and neck, liver or kidney cancer. The gene calls are TRBV20-1 and TRBJ2-5; no definite D call. The starting material was CD4+ or CD8+ T cells sorted from blood, obtained in a trial of the OX40 agonist ivuxolimab. The CDR3 reads CSASTLETQYF. The CDR3 bases are TGCAGTGCTTCAACACTGGAGACCCAGTACTTC.